Listed here are 17 T cell receptor beta chains from one sample, sequenced in a study of CD8 T cells in Susac syndrome. An input of about 0.5 to 1 ug of RNA was subjected to reverse transcription using random hexamers. TCRdb itself ran the immunoSEQ multiplex PCR reads through MiXCR, one entry per CDR3 protein. Among more than 250,000 distinct CDR3 sequences listed, approximately 90% were seen once. Sequenced material: CD4+ T cells from PBMCs. The receptors stem from a human donor with multiple sclerosis.

This chain uses TRBV29-1 with TRBJ2-1; 14 bases are a match to TRBD2. The CDR3 is 15 amino acids. After removal of 7 bases from V and 4 bases from J, the junction contained 6 bases not matched to a gene. Germline loops: CDR1 SQVTM, CDR2 ANQGSEA. In DNA, the CDR3 is TGCAGCGCTTCAGGACTAGCGGGGGGTTACAATGAGCAGTTCTTC. Protein: CSASGLAGGYNEQFF.

J is TRBJ1-4 and V is TRBV7-9; tentative D call: TRBD1 (6 bases). Germline loops: CDR1 SEHNR, CDR2 FQNEAQ (reference sequence). The CDR3 is 16 residues long. V lost 5 bases and J 8 bases, leaving 21 bases between the germline ends. The CDR3 is CASSRLKRGNGEKLFF. The DNA for the CDR3 is TGTGCCAGCAGCCGTCTAAAAAGGGGGAATGGGGAAAAACTGTTTTTT.

This chain joins TRBV29-1 and TRBJ2-1; D remains unclear. V lost 6 bases, J lost 0 bases, and 9 bases lay in between. The CDR3 totals 13 residues. Germline loops: CDR1 SQVTM, CDR2 ANQGSEA. As DNA, the CDR3 is TGCAGCGTCGCTCTAAGCTCCTACAATGAGCAGTTCTTC. Its protein is CSVALSSYNEQFF.

V and J are TRBV19 and TRBJ1-1, with TRBD1 identical over 10 bases. The J segment lost 3 bases and the V segment lost 7 bases, leaving 8 bases of the junction unmatched. Germline V lookup: CDR1 LNHDA, CDR2 SQIVND (reference sequence). The CDR3 is made up of 15 amino acids. The CDR3 DNA follows: TGTGCCAGTATCATCACAGGACAGGGGGACACTGAAGCTTTCTTT. Amino acid sequence: CASIITGQGDTEAFF.

The chain joins TRBV19 to TRBJ2-7; 11 bases are shared with TRBD1. The germline CDR1 and CDR2 sequences are LNHDA and SQIVND (reference sequence). The CDR3 has 15 residues. V dropped 5 bases and J dropped 2; count of bases not matched to a gene: 5. The CDR3 is CASSLGQGETYEQYF. The CDR3 nucleotides are TGTGCCAGTAGTCTGGGACAGGGGGAGACCTACGAGCAGTACTTC.

The chain recombines TRBV12-3 or TRBV12-4 with TRBJ2-7; 8 bases are shared with TRBD1. The junction had 5 bases not matched to a gene; V was cut back by 4 bases and J by 3 bases. The CDR3 spans 14 residues. The CDR3 reads CASSSGTGYYEQYF. The CDR3 DNA sequence: TGTGCCAGCAGTTCCGGGACAGGCTACTACGAGCAGTACTTC.

V is TRBV20-1 and J is TRBJ2-5; no definite D call. Trimming removed 5 bases from V and 5 bases from J, with 21 bases in between. Germline V lookup: CDR1 DFQATT, CDR2 SNEGSKA (reference sequence). The CDR3 is made up of 15 amino acids. The CDR3 protein is CSASRAPRSWETQYF. The CDR3 nucleotides are TGCAGTGCTTCCCGGGCCCCGCGTTCCTGGGAGACCCAGTACTTC.

This rearrangement joins TRBV6-4 to TRBJ1-1; D gene unclear. V lost 6 bases, J lost 1 base, and 12 bases lay in between. Germline values: CDR1 MRHNA, CDR2 SNTAGT. The CDR3 is made up of 14 amino acids. The CDR3 is CASSDGRPNTEAFF. The DNA for the CDR3 is TGTGCCAGCAGCGATGGACGGCCGAACACTGAAGCTTTCTTT.

The rearrangement links TRBV19 to TRBJ1-5; 8 bases align to TRBD1. The CDR3 runs to 16 residues. Looked up from germline, CDR1 is LNHDA and CDR2 is SQIVND (reference sequence). After removal of 2 bases from V and 2 bases from J, the junction contained 5 bases not matched to a gene. CDR3 nucleotide sequence: TGTGCCAGTAGTATATCGGACAGGGCGGGCAATCAGCCCCAGCATTTT. The encoded protein is CASSISDRAGNQPQHF.

V is TRBV10-3 and J is TRBJ1-1; perhaps TRBD1 as D (5 bases). Trimming shortened V by 8 bases and J by 4 bases, and 32 bases separated the two germline ends. Germline loops: CDR1 ENHRY, CDR2 SYGVKD. CDR3 length: 19 amino acids. CDR3 region: CAISGSLGGVGLVGTEAFF. CDR3 bases: TGTGCCATCTCTGGGTCCCTCGGGGGGGTAGGTTTAGTGGGCACTGAAGCTTTCTTT.

This chain joins TRBV30 and TRBJ1-1; D remains unclear. In germline, CDR1 is GTSNPN, CDR2 SVGIG (reference sequence). The V and J ends lost 5 bases and 6 bases respectively, with 19 bases between them. The CDR3 covers 14 residues. This CDR3 reads CAWASVRVVAEAFF. The CDR3, as DNA: TGTGCCTGGGCCTCCGTGAGGGTCGTGGCTGAAGCTTTCTTT.

This sequence joins TRBV4-2 and TRBJ2-2; tentatively, D is TRBD1 or TRBD2 (5 bases each). The CDR3 contains 15 residues. From germline, CDR1 is LGHNA and CDR2 YNFKEQ. V shed 0 bases and J shed 6 bases, with 11 bases lying between them. The CDR3 reads CASSQDRGRPGELFF. The CDR3 bases are TGTGCCAGCAGCCAAGATCGGGGCCGACCCGGGGAGCTGTTTTTT.

The chain employs TRBV7-9 and TRBJ2-5; D is ambiguous. CDR1 is SEHNR, CDR2 FQNEAQ, per germline (reference sequence). The CDR3 has 14 amino acids. Trimming cost V 0 bases and J 1 base, with 6 bases left between them. The CDR3 spells CASSLAAAQETQYF. The CDR3 nucleotides are TGTGCCAGCAGCTTAGCGGCGGCCCAAGAGACCCAGTACTTC.

The CDR3 loop is CASTAGLGTEAFF. CDR3 in DNA: TGTGCCAGCACCGCGGGGCTGGGGACTGAAGCTTTCTTT. The rearrangement links TRBV27 to TRBJ1-1; tentative D call: TRBD1 (5 bases). Trimming pared 7 bases from V and 5 bases from J, leaving 14 bases between. The V gene's germline CDR1 is MNHEY and CDR2 SMNVEV (reference sequence). CDR3 size: 13 residues.

The chain couples TRBV12-3 or TRBV12-4 to TRBJ1-4; no reliable D call. V was shortened by 3 bases and J by 0 bases, with 5 bases between the two germline ends. The CDR3 contains 14 residues. The CDR3 loop is CASSFGPTNEKLFF. CDR3 nucleotides: TGTGCCAGCAGTTTCGGCCCAACTAATGAAAAACTGTTTTTT.

V is TRBV24-1 and J is TRBJ2-3, with D possibly matching TRBD2 (7 bases). Trimming removed 4 bases at V and 6 bases at J, with 22 bases between. Germline V gene data show CDR1 as KGHDR and CDR2 as SFDVKD. This CDR3 region has 17 residues. The CDR3 region is CATSEPLGAGAADTQYF. The CDR3 DNA reads TGTGCCACCAGTGAGCCCCTCGGGGCGGGGGCCGCGGATACGCAGTATTTT.

This clonotype was recorded only once. The chain uses TRBV2 and TRBJ1-4; tentatively, D is TRBD1 (5 bases). CDR1 is SNHLY and CDR2 is FYNNEI in the germline V gene. Trimming stripped 4 bases from V and 4 bases from J, with 16 bases between. This CDR3 spans 16 amino acids. The CDR3 bases are TGTGCCAGCAGTGTTCAACTGGGGCAGGGTAATGAAAAACTGTTTTTT. It yields the protein CASSVQLGQGNEKLFF.